This TCR beta chain was recorded in a study of regulatory T cells in long-lasting Graves disease. This clonotype was observed at least ten times. Relying on iRepertoire HTBI primers and Arm-PCR of CDR3 regions, the team built TCR beta libraries. TCRdb called the multiplex PCR reads again in MiXCR, with one record for every CDR3 protein. The sample gives roughly 500,000 distinct CDR3 sequences, about 20% of which show up once; roughly 14% is in the top ten. This CDR3 spans 15 amino acids. The V end was cut by 8 bases, the J end by 8 bases, with 24 bases between. Germline V CDR1 and CDR2: MDHEN, SYDVKM. Time point defined: persistent/refractory GD, antithyroid drugs over 5 years with positive TRAb. Following extraction of RNA from PBMCs, that RNA was used to make the TCR library.

This TCR was sampled from a female donor with Graves disease. Sequences were derived from peripheral blood mononuclear cells (PBMCs), sampled when the disease was refractory, from a patient treated with antithyroid drugs. The chain uses TRBV28 and TRBJ1-2; TRBD1 is a possible D gene (6 bases). DNA for the CDR3: TGTGCCAGCCGGCAGGGGACCTCCTTCGCGGGAGGCTACACCTTC. Translating gives CASRQGTSFAGGYTF.